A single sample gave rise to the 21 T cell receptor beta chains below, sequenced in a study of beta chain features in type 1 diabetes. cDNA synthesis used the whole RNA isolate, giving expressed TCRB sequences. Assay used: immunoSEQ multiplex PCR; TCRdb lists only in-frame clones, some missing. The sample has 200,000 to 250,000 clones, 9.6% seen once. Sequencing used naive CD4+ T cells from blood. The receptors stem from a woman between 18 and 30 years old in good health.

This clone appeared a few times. In nucleotides, the CDR3 is TGTGCCAGCAGCTTAATACAGGGGGCTGAAAAACTGTTTTTT. Translation: CASSLIQGAEKLFF. The chain combines TRBV7-2 with TRBJ1-4; 9 nucleotides line up with TRBD1. Germline values: CDR1 SGHTA, CDR2 FQGNSA. With V trimmed by 2 bases and J by 7 bases, 2 bases remained unmatched. This CDR3 is built from 14 residues.

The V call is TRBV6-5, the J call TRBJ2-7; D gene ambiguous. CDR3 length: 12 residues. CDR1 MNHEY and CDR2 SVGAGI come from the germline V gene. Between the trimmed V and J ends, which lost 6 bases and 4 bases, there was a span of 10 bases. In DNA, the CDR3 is TGTGCCAGCAGGCGATCCCTATACGAGCAGTACTTC. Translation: CASRRSLYEQYF.

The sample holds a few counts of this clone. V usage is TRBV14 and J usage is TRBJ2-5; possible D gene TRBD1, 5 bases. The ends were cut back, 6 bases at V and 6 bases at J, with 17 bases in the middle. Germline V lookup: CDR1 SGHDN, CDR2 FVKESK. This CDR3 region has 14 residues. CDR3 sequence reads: CASSPIQGLQTQYF. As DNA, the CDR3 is TGTGCCAGCAGTCCTATTCAGGGTCTACAGACCCAGTACTTC.

The CDR3 DNA is TGTGCCAGCAGCCAACAGGGGATCACTGAAGCTTTCTTT. Residues: CASSQQGITEAFF. The gene calls are TRBV14 and TRBJ1-1; D perhaps matches TRBD1 (6 bases). Trimming pared 2 bases from V and 4 bases from J, leaving 8 bases between. The CDR3 length is 13 residues. CDR1 is SGHDN and CDR2 is FVKESK in the germline V gene.

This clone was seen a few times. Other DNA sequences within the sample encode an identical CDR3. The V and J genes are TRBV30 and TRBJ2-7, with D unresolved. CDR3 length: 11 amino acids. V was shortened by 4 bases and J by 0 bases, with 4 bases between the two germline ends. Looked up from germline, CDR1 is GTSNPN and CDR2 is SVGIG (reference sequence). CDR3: CAWTSSYEQYF. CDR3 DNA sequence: TGTGCCTGGACCAGCTCCTACGAGCAGTACTTC.

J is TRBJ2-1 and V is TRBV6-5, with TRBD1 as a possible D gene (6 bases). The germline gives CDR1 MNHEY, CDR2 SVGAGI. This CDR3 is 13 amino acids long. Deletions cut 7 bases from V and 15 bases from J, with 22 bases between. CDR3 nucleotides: TGTGCCAGCACTAACTTGGGAACAGGGTATTGGTTCTTC. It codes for CASTNLGTGYWFF.

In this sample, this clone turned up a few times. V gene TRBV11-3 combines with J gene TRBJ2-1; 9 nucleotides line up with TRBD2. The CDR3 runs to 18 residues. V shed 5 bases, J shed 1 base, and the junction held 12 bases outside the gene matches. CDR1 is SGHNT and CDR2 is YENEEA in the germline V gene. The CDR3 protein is CASSPGTSLGASYNEQFF. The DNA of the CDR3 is TGTGCCAGCAGCCCCGGGACTAGCCTCGGCGCGTCCTACAATGAGCAGTTCTTC.

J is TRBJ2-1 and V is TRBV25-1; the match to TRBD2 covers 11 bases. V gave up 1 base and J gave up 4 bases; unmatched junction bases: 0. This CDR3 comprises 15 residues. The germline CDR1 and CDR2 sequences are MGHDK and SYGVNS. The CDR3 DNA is TGTGCCAGCAGTGAATCTAGCGGGAGGTACAATGAGCAGTTCTTC. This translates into CASSESSGRYNEQFF. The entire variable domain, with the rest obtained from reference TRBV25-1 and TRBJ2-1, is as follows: EADIYQTPRYLVIGTGKKITLECSQTMGHDKMYWYQQDPGMELHLIHYSYGVNSTEKGDLSSESTVSRIRTEHFPLTLESARPSHTSQYLCASSESSGRYNEQFFGPGTRLTVL.

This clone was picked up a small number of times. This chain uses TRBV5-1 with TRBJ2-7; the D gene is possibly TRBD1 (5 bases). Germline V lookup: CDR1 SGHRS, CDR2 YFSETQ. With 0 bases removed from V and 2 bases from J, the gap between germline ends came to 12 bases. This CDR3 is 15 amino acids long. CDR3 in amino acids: CASSLGGVGAYEQYF. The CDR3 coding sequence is TGCGCCAGCAGCTTGGGGGGCGTCGGAGCCTACGAGCAGTACTTC. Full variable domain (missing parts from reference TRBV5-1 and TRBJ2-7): KAGVTQTPRYLIKTRGQQVTLSCSPISGHRSVSWYQQTPGQGLQFLFEYFSETQRNKGNFPGRFSGRQFSNSRSEMNVSTLELGDSALYLCASSLGGVGAYEQYFGPGTRLTVT.

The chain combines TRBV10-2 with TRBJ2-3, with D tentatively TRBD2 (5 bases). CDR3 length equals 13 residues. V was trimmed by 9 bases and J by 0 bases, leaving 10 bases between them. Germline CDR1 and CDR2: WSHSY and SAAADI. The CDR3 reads CASLPGSTDTQYF. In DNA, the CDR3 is TGCGCCAGTCTGCCGGGGAGCACAGATACGCAGTATTTT.

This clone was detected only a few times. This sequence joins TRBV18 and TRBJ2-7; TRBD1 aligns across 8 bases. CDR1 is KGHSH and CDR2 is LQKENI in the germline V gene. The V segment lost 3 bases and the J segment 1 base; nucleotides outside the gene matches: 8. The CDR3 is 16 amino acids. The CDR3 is CASSPLPGQGSYEQYF. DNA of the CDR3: TGTGCCAGCTCACCCCTCCCCGGACAGGGTTCCTACGAGCAGTACTTC.

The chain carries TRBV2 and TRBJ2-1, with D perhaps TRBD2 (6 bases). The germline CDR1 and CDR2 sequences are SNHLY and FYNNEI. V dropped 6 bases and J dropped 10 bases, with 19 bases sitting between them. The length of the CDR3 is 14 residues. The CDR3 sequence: CASRGGGVLSEQFF. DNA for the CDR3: TGTGCCAGCAGGGGGGGTGGGGTGCTAAGCGAGCAGTTCTTC.

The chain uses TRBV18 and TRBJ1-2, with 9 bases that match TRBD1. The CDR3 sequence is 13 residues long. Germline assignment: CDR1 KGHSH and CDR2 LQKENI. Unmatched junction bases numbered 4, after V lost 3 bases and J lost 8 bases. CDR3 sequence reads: CASSPDRGEGYTF. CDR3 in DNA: TGTGCCAGCTCACCGGACAGGGGAGAGGGCTACACCTTC.

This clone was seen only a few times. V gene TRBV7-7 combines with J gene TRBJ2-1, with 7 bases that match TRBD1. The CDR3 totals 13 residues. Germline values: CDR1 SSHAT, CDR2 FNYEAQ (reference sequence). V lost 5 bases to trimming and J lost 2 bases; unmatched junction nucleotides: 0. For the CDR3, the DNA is TGTGCCAGCAGCCAGGGGGCCTACAATGAGCAGTTCTTC. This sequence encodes CASSQGAYNEQFF.

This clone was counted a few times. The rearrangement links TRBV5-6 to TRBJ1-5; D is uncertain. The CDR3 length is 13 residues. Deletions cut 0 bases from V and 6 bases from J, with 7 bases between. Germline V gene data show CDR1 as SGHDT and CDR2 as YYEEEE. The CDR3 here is CASSLAGLQPQHF. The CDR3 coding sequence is TGTGCCAGCAGCTTGGCAGGCCTTCAGCCCCAGCATTTT. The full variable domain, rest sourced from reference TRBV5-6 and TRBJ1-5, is DAGVTQSPTHLIKTRGQQVTLRCSPKSGHDTVSWYQQALGQGPQFIFQYYEEEERQRGNFPDRFSGHQFPNYSSELNVNALLLGDSALYLCASSLAGLQPQHFGDGTRLSIL.

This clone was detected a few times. In DNA form, the CDR3 reads TGTGCCAGCAGCTCAGGGGTTGAGCAGTACTTC. Amino acid sequence: CASSSGVEQYF. The chain joins TRBV6-1 to TRBJ2-7; possibly TRBD1 for D (6 bases). V was shortened by 6 bases and J by 7 bases, with 10 bases between the two germline ends. The CDR3 contains 11 residues. The germline V gene has CDR1 MNHNS and CDR2 SASEGT.

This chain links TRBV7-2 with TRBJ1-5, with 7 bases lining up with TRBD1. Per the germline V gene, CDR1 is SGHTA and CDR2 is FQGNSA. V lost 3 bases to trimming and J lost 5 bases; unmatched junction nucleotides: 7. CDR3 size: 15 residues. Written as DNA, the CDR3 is TGTGCCAGCAGCTTTATGACAGGGTCCGATCAGCCCCAGCATTTT. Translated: CASSFMTGSDQPQHF.

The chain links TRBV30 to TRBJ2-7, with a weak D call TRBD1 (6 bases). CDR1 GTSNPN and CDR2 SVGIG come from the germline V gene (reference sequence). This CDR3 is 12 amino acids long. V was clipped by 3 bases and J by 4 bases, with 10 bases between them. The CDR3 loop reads CAWRQGQYEQYF. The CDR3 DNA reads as TGTGCCTGGAGACAGGGTCAGTACGAGCAGTACTTC.

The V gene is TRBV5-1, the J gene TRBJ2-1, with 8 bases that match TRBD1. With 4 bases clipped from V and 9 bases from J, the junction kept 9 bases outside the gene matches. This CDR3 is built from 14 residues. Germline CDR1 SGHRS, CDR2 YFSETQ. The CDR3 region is CASSLGQAEGEQFF. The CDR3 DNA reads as TGCGCCAGCAGCCTGGGACAGGCTGAAGGTGAGCAGTTCTTC. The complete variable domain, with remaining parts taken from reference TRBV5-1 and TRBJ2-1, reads KAGVTQTPRYLIKTRGQQVTLSCSPISGHRSVSWYQQTPGQGLQFLFEYFSETQRNKGNFPGRFSGRQFSNSRSEMNVSTLELGDSALYLCASSLGQAEGEQFFGPGTRLTVL.

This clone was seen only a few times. CDR3 residues: CASSGGSFYGYTF. CDR3 coding DNA: TGTGCCAGCAGCGGAGGGAGTTTCTATGGCTACACCTTC. V usage is TRBV14 and J usage is TRBJ1-2, with unresolved D. V was trimmed by 5 bases and J by 4 bases, leaving 11 bases between them. Germline loops: CDR1 SGHDN, CDR2 FVKESK. CDR3 size: 13 residues.

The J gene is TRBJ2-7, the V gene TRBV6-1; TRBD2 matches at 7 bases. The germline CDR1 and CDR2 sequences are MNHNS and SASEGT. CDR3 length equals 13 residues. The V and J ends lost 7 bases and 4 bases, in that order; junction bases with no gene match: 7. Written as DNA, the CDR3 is TGTGCCAGCAAGGGAGGGCCATTATACGAGCAGTACTTC. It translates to CASKGGPLYEQYF.